The following is a T cell receptor beta chain sequence with its context. This clone was seen only once. The antigen it binds to is not known. Within one base of it there is no much larger clone, and no base qualities were kept. This specimen belongs to a study of cytomegalovirus exposure and HLA in healthy donors (dated by TCRdb to 2016 to 2017). Background on the whole study: An earlier analysis of some 500 of the donors reported approximately 300 Gb of sequence data and 100 million to 130 million unique TCR beta sequences from 150 million to 200 million T cells. Approximately 300 gigabases of sequencing data and approximately 93 million unique TCR sequences were included in an early release covering 550 to 800 HLA-typed donors. The genetic ancestry cluster associated with self-reported Caucasian donors included 80% to 90% of the 350 to 500 genotyped donors. The study aimed to test whether cataloging public T cell receptors could reveal signatures of past pathogen exposure. The study profiled the T cell repertoires of more than 500 subjects by immunosequencing and related them to cytomegalovirus serostatus. A separate validation cohort of some 130 different subjects was used in addition to the 666-subject first cohort. The study combined high-throughput TCR immunosequencing, statistical association of individual TCRs with disease status, and machine learning to predict cytomegalovirus infection status. To study patterns of TCR occurrence, a later analysis re-analyzed previously published TCR beta repertoires from several hundred donors and added high-resolution HLA genotyping. Rather than using new phenotypic data, the later analysis identified candidate immune exposures from TCR beta sequences and from how often those sequences occurred across donors. An earlier analysis of around 580 of the donors used high-throughput TCR beta sequencing to judge whether each TCR beta V gene segment behaved as functional or pseudogenic. Donor age, sex, ethnicity and CMV serostatus were compiled alongside the repertoire data. In a later genetic analysis, genome-wide SNP genotypes for about three fifths of the roughly 670 donors were used, and that subset was treated as a discovery cohort. All discovery cohort repertoires had been generated using a single sequencing platform. HLA typing covered class I and class II loci at four-digit resolution. The number of typed donors differed by locus: about 620-640 for A, B, C, DRB1 and DQB1; 522 for DQA1; 606 for DPA1; and around 470 for DPB1. Because of strong linkage in the cohort, five DR-DQ haplotypes were treated as single units for association and clustering. Among a few hundred genotyped donors of the cohort, an average of about 240,000 unique TCR beta nucleotide sequences were sequenced per donor, 15% to 20% of them non-productive. Beyond this particular receptor, the publication reports: Some IMGT-functional V segments, including TRBV6-2 and TRBV6-3, could not be distinguished by the 87-base-pair reads and were therefore excluded. Compared with the roughly 720-donor mean, donors in an Asian-associated ancestry cluster had fewer N-insertions in productive TCRs, according to a later genetic analysis. Cytomegalovirus status was reported to be diagnosed by the classifier with high specificity and sensitivity in both the original and validation cohorts. Most CMV-associated TCR beta chains appeared to be HLA-restricted in a later analysis, and the HLA associations seemed to be driven largely by CMV exposure. Correlated functional status among segregating V segments might reflect linkage disequilibrium, but an unknown experimental factor could not be ruled out. In a later analysis, 15,000 to 20,000 TCR beta sequences were associated with specific HLA alleles at a false discovery rate of 0.05. The authors suggested that the approach could potentially be extended to other disease states and immunological phenotypes. Because counts were too low, approximately 18 rarely observed V segments, including chromosome 9 orphons, were excluded from the earlier analysis of a few hundred of the donors. According to a later analysis, parvovirus B19, influenza, CMV and Epstein-Barr virus appeared linked to several top co-occurrence clusters. A later analysis found that HLA-associated TCR beta chains were more clonally expanded and had lower generation probabilities than equally common non-associated chains. Roughly uniform sequencing depth across donors was assumed in presence/absence analyses, although this assumption may not hold. The only immune exposure information available for the cohort was CMV serostatus. Because HLA typing was unavailable for some donors at each locus, only the typed subset was used in association tests. Strong co-occurrence of HLA alleles, especially DR and DQ, made assigning TCR associations to individual alleles difficult. A cluster of highly shared sequence variants was judged likely to be a technical artifact of the sequencing pipeline. While some public TCRs were present in many individuals, most TCR sequences turned up only very rarely across donors. The study listed around 160 TCR beta chains as associated with cytomegalovirus. A further reported finding was that TCR beta sequences accurately predicted the HLA-A and HLA-B alleles for most subjects in the first cohort. In an earlier analysis of around 500 of the donors, most TCR beta V segments appeared in productive rearrangements about 87% or about 30% of the time, broadly matching IMGT annotations. A few of the identified cytomegalovirus-associated TCR beta chains were confirmed in vitro to be specific for cytomegalovirus antigens. In a later genetic analysis, a missense DCLRE1C variant was associated with V-gene and J-gene trimming of TCR beta chains, and the association was replicated in an independent cohort. The cohort was sequenced for TCR beta chains only, and without alpha or paired-chain data the features that could be detected were limited. In a later analysis, TCR association rates were found to vary across HLA loci, with the most associated TCRs seen for DRB1 alleles and the fewest for HLA-C alleles.

Preparation of the library involved the immunoSEQ multiplex PCR assay. For the multiplex PCR, a mixture combining 60 forward primers for TCR Vbeta segments and 13 reverse primers for TCR Jbeta segments was used. The CDR3 region of rearranged TCR beta genes was amplified from genomic DNA by a multiplex PCR assay. On the Illumina HiSeq System, the amplified TCR beta libraries were sequenced as 87-base-pair reads. Turning to the authors' computational methods: In a later analysis, tens of millions of unique TCR beta chains were counted across the roughly 700 repertoires, and about 9.9 million of these chains were shared by at least two donors. To remove PCR and sequencing errors, raw reads were error-corrected and collapsed into unique sequences using a nearest-neighbor algorithm that merged closely related sequences. Alignment of CDR3 sequences to IMGT reference sequences was used to assign V, D and J gene segments. For a sequence to be retained, a match of at least six nucleotides to both a V gene segment and a J gene segment was required. A rearrangement counted as productive if the CDR3 had no stop codons and remained in frame with V and J, and every other rearrangement counted as non-productive. CDR3 was defined by IMGT convention, running from the second conserved V-encoded cysteine to the conserved J-encoded phenylalanine. The earlier analysis of about 500 of the donors excluded sequences that lacked an unambiguous match to a single V gene segment. In an earlier analysis of a few hundred of the donors, a V segment was called functional when productive rearrangements were above 56.7%, and segregating when the standard deviation between donors exceeded 5%. To diagnose cytomegalovirus status from the catalog of TCR beta chain sequences, a statistical classification framework was built. In a later analysis, TCR nucleotide sequences were compared against IMGT/GENE-DB human TR gene sequences so that V and J genes could be assigned. In a later analysis, CDR3 sequences and most-parsimonious VDJ recombination scenarios were assigned using the TCRdist pipeline. A later analysis defined each TCR beta chain by its CDR3 amino acid sequence plus V-gene family, and excluded reads lacking a unique V-gene family. A later analysis removed nearly 600 highly shared, low-generation-probability nucleotide sequences to deal with suspected cross-contamination and a sequencing artifact. In a later analysis, a clonal expansion index was calculated for each public chain from normalized within-repertoire ranks of inferred template counts. Generation probabilities in a later analysis came from a VDJ recombination model fitted to out-of-frame rearrangements, and those results were checked against IGoR. A later analysis scored TCR-TCR, TCR-HLA and TCR-CMV co-occurrence with hypergeometric tests, applying a repertoire-size bias correction to TCR pairs. A later analysis estimated false discovery rates by permuting HLA or CMV assignments 20 times. In a later analysis, co-occurring TCRs were grouped using DBSCAN, and TCRdist sequence similarity was added for clustering within HLA-allele-positive subsets. Repertoires with fewer than 30,000 or more than 120,000 public chains were left out of co-occurrence clustering, as were five repertoires with anomalous nucleotide sharing. TCRdb's version of the immuneACCESS table is confined to in-frame rearrangements and falls short of the full clone set. An unresolved V gene accounts for under half of the shortfall where checked; the remainder is of unknown origin. Clone size and V and J calls were adopted from that table, with D and trimming inferred from the DNA. For this sample there are roughly 120,000 clones; nearly 65% appear just once. Roughly 10% of the sample lies in the top ten.

Trimming takes 4 bases off V and 5 bases off J; junction bases not matched to a gene: 12. CDR1 and CDR2 were assigned from the germline V gene as SGHTA and FQGNSA. CDR3 length: 17 amino acids, cysteine to phenylalanine. CDR3 DNA is the only sequence kept; it has 51 bases, read in frame from the first base. In total, fewer than 750 healthy bone marrow donors made up the cohort. At the time of sampling, every cohort member was nominally healthy, though immune exposures that went unrecorded were likely present. The donor tested CMV seropositive and was one of the 289 seropositive cohort members. A peripheral blood sample was collected from each donor, and TCR beta sequencing was performed on peripheral blood mononuclear cells. Genomic DNA extraction from the blood cell samples was performed with the Qiagen DNeasy Blood Extraction Kit.

Material for sequencing was PBMCs. This TCR derives from a man between 40 and 49 years old in good health and CMV-seropositive. The chain employs TRBV7-2 and TRBJ2-7, with 12 bases matching TRBD2. Read as DNA, the sequence is TGTGCCAGCAGCTCCAGAAATCTAGCGGGAGGGCCCCACGAGCAGTACTTC. This gives the protein CASSSRNLAGGPHEQYF.